The 11 T cell receptor beta chains presented below share a single source sample, sequenced in a study of blood T cell repertoires in COVID-19. Clones were sequenced by immunoSEQ multiplex PCR, and TCRdb holds only the in-frame ones, with some missing. The sample lists approximately 150,000 clones; under 90% were seen once. Sequenced sample: PBMCs or T cells enriched from blood (not recorded which). The receptors shown here come from a woman aged 45-65 years who had recovered from COVID-19.

The V call is TRBV5-6, the J call TRBJ2-5; 7 bases map to TRBD2. Looked up from germline, CDR1 is SGHDT and CDR2 is YYEEEE. This CDR3 contains 13 residues. The V segment lost 4 bases and the J segment 5 bases; nucleotides outside the gene matches: 5. In nucleotides, the CDR3 is TGTGCCAGCAGCCCAGCGGGAAGGGAGACCCAGTACTTC. It translates to CASSPAGRETQYF.

The chain recombines TRBV2 with TRBJ1-6; 8 positions match TRBD1. The CDR3 runs to 14 residues. From germline, CDR1 is SNHLY and CDR2 FYNNEI. After removal of 4 bases from V and 9 bases from J, the junction contained 5 bases not matched to a gene. The CDR3 DNA is TGTGCCAGCAGTGGAGGACAGGGTTTTTCACCCCTCCACTTT. Protein sequence: CASSGGQGFSPLHF.

The rearrangement uses TRBV28 and TRBJ1-5; 7 nucleotides line up with TRBD1. Trimming removed 7 bases from V and 7 bases from J; junction bases left unmatched: 19. CDR1 is MDHEN, CDR2 SYDVKM, per germline. This CDR3 region has 17 residues. The DNA for the CDR3 is TGTGCCAGCACTCGGGACAGATACCTTTTTGGGCTGCAGCCCCAGCATTTT. It translates to CASTRDRYLFGLQPQHF.

J is TRBJ2-1 and V is TRBV15; 8 positions match TRBD2. J gave up 8 bases and V 3 bases, and 9 bases lay outside the gene matches. This CDR3 is 15 amino acids long. Germline assignment: CDR1 LNHNV and CDR2 YYDKDF (reference sequence). The CDR3 reads CATSRIAGLGDEQFF. The CDR3 region has the DNA TGTGCCACCAGCAGGATAGCGGGATTGGGTGATGAGCAGTTCTTC.

V gene TRBV18 combines with J gene TRBJ1-2; D may be TRBD1 (5 bases). From germline, CDR1 is KGHSH and CDR2 LQKENI. This CDR3 is built from 16 residues. The germline V and J ends were trimmed by 3 bases and 3 bases, with 17 bases remaining between them. The CDR3 loop is CASSPNIDGGDYGYTF. The CDR3 nucleotides are TGTGCCAGCTCACCTAATATTGACGGAGGGGACTATGGCTACACCTTC.

The V and J genes are TRBV7-2 and TRBJ2-1, with no clear D. The CDR3 runs 13 residues. From germline, CDR1 is SGHTA and CDR2 FQGNSA. V lost 2 bases to trimming and J lost 5 bases, with 7 bases between them. The CDR3 loop is CASSLKHDNEQFF. The DNA for the CDR3 is TGTGCCAGCAGCTTAAAGCATGACAATGAGCAGTTCTTC.

The J gene is TRBJ1-5, the V gene TRBV28; a possible D gene is TRBD1 (6 bases). Germline V CDR1 and CDR2: MDHEN, SYDVKM. The CDR3 is made up of 13 amino acids. The V and J ends lost 6 bases and 4 bases respectively, with 10 bases between them. The CDR3 DNA sequence: TGTGCCAGCAGACCGGACAGTAATCAGCCCCAGCATTTT. Protein: CASRPDSNQPQHF.

As DNA, the CDR3 is TGTGCCAGCAGCTTAGGAAGACAGGGTGTGTTGGGAAAGACCCAGTACTTC. This sequence encodes CASSLGRQGVLGKTQYF. V is TRBV7-9 and J is TRBJ2-5, with 7 bases matching TRBD1. The J segment lost 6 bases and the V segment lost 1 base, leaving 14 bases of the junction unmatched. Germline loops: CDR1 SEHNR, CDR2 FQNEAQ (reference sequence). The CDR3 consists of 17 residues. The full variable domain, in which reference TRBV7-9 and TRBJ2-5 provide the parts outside the CDR3, is DTGVSQNPRHKITKRGQNVTFRCDPISEHNRLYWYRQTLGQGPEFLTYFQNEAQLEKSRLLSDRFSAERPKGSFSTLEIQRTEQGDSAMYLCASSLGRQGVLGKTQYFGPGTRLLVL.

The sample holds one count of this clone. V usage is TRBV11-3 and J usage is TRBJ2-1; D gene uncertain. Deletions cut 2 bases from V and 9 bases from J, with 8 bases between. The CDR3 is 12 amino acids. CDR1 SGHNT and CDR2 YENEEA come from the germline V gene. CDR3 coding DNA: TGTGCCAGCAGCTTATTGACAACTGAGCAGTTCTTC. Translating it yields CASSLLTTEQFF.

This rearrangement joins TRBV27 to TRBJ1-3; D ambiguous. CDR1 and CDR2 from the germline V gene are MNHEY and SMNVEV (reference sequence). V shed 6 bases and J shed 0 bases, with 12 bases lying between them. CDR3 length: 15 amino acids. The DNA for the CDR3 is TGTGCCAGCAGCGCACATGGCCGCTCTGGAAACACCATATATTTT. It encodes CASSAHGRSGNTIYF.

This clone was recorded a few times. The chain combines TRBV2 with TRBJ1-5; no firm D call. The CDR3 is made up of 14 amino acids. V lost 7 bases and J lost 2, with 12 bases in between. The germline V gene encodes CDR1 SNHLY and CDR2 FYNNEI. The CDR3 nucleotides read TGTGCCAGCAACCCATTCGCGGGCAATCAGCCCCAGCATTTT. Its protein is CASNPFAGNQPQHF.